One and the same sample provided the 18 T cell receptor beta chains below, sequenced in a study of control samples from healthy donors and cancer patients. Sequenced by immunoSEQ multiplex PCR; TCRdb stores in-frame clones only, minus some. The table includes tens of thousands of clones, 87% detected once. Material for sequencing was PBMCs. The source of these receptors is a man in his fifties or sixties with head and neck cancer.

The CDR3: CASSTSGTLRRDEQFF. The CDR3 DNA reads as TGCGCCAGCAGCACCTCCGGGACCCTCCGGAGGGATGAGCAGTTCTTC. This chain uses TRBV23-1 with TRBJ2-1, with D maybe TRBD2 (6 bases). TRBV23-1 is an open reading frame, and its role is uncertain. The CDR3 has 16 amino acids. V lost 6 bases to trimming and J lost 8 bases, with 23 bases between them.

CDR3 nucleotide sequence: TGTGCCAGCAGTTTATCCTGGAGGAGACAAGAGAGGTCAGAGCAGTACTTC. It encodes CASSLSWRRQERSEQYF. The gene calls are TRBV27 and TRBJ2-7; a weak D match, TRBD2 (5 bases). Germline V CDR1 and CDR2: MNHEY, SMNVEV (reference sequence). There are 17 residues in the CDR3. Deletions cut 0 bases from V and 7 bases from J, with 22 bases between.

This clone came up once. The chain links TRBV7-9 to TRBJ2-5; 10 bases are a match to TRBD1. CDR1 is SEHNR, CDR2 FQNEAQ, per germline (reference sequence). The CDR3 has 14 residues. Trimming removed 7 bases from V and 9 bases from J; junction bases left unmatched: 11. The CDR3 loop reads CASKKGGQGKPQYF. CDR3 DNA: TGTGCCAGCAAAAAGGGGGGACAGGGGAAGCCCCAGTACTTC.

The CDR3 here is CASSLALSGAGELFF. CDR3 bases: TGTGCCAGCAGCTTAGCGTTGAGTGGGGCCGGGGAGCTGTTTTTT. The chain links TRBV7-6 to TRBJ2-2; D remains ambiguous. V lost 0 bases and J 6 bases, leaving 11 bases between the germline ends. Germline V gene lookup returns CDR1 SGHVS and CDR2 FNYEAQ. This CDR3 region has 15 residues. Full variable domain (remainder filled in from reference TRBV7-6 and TRBJ2-2): GAGVSQSPRYKVTKRGQDVALRCDPISGHVSLYWYRQALGQGPEFLTYFNYEAQQDKSGLPNDRFSAERPEGSISTLTIQRTEQRDSAMYRCASSLALSGAGELFFGEGSRLTVL.

This chain joins TRBV6-1 and TRBJ2-7; D might be TRBD1 or TRBD2, each matching 5 bases. V was clipped by 0 bases and J by 4 bases, with 13 bases between them. The CDR3 totals 15 residues. CDR1 and CDR2 from the germline V gene are MNHNS and SASEGT. CDR3 in amino acids: CASSEAPGAQYEQYF. The CDR3, as DNA: TGTGCCAGCAGTGAAGCGCCCGGGGCGCAATACGAGCAGTACTTC.

This chain joins TRBV6-2 or TRBV6-3 and TRBJ1-2; maybe TRBD1 (5 bases). CDR1 and CDR2 (germline): MNHEY, SVGEGT. CDR3 length: 14 residues. With 5 bases removed from V and 4 bases from J, the gap between germline ends came to 14 bases. The CDR3 region is CASSPTEGPYGYTF. The CDR3 region has the DNA TGTGCCAGCAGTCCGACAGAGGGGCCCTATGGCTACACCTTC.

DNA of the CDR3: TGTGCCAGCAGCGCCCCGGGACTAGCATTTGAGCAGTTCTTC. Its protein is CASSAPGLAFEQFF. The chain has TRBV7-8 and TRBJ2-1, with 9 bases lining up with TRBD2. After removal of 5 bases from V and 9 bases from J, the junction contained 8 bases not matched to a gene. The germline V gene has CDR1 SGHVS and CDR2 FQNEAQ. CDR3 length: 14 amino acids.

In the case of this clone: Different DNA sequences within this sample yield the same CDR3. The V gene is TRBV7-2, the J gene TRBJ2-1; D unclear. The CDR3 has 15 amino acids. CDR1 and CDR2 from the germline V gene are SGHTA and FQGNSA. Trimming left V 1 base short and J 0 bases short, with 7 bases between. In DNA form, the CDR3 reads TGTGCCAGCAGCTTAGAGACTGGCTCCTACAATGAGCAGTTCTTC. The encoded protein is CASSLETGSYNEQFF.

V and J are TRBV11-2 and TRBJ1-1; the match to TRBD1 covers 7 bases. CDR1 is SGHAT and CDR2 is FQNNGV in the germline V gene. Trimming removed 2 bases from V and 4 bases from J; junction bases left unmatched: 4. The CDR3 is 14 residues long. The CDR3 sequence: CASSLRQGVTEAFF. In nucleotides, the CDR3 is TGTGCCAGCAGCTTACGGCAGGGGGTCACTGAAGCTTTCTTT.

V gene TRBV27 combines with J gene TRBJ2-1, with D perhaps TRBD2 (6 bases). Trimming shortened V by 3 bases and J by 5 bases, and 11 bases separated the two germline ends. Germline V gene lookup returns CDR1 MNHEY and CDR2 SMNVEV (reference sequence). CDR3 size: 14 residues. The DNA for the CDR3 is TGTGCCAGCAGTTTGACCAGACTAGACAATGAGCAGTTCTTC. Encoded protein: CASSLTRLDNEQFF.

This chain connects TRBV6-2 or TRBV6-3 to TRBJ1-5, with TRBD1 as a possible D gene (6 bases). V was trimmed by 6 bases and J by 13 bases, leaving 22 bases between them. The CDR3 totals 14 residues. Germline V lookup: CDR1 MNHEY, CDR2 SVGEGT. CDR3 sequence: CASSLRRGAQAQHF. CDR3 in DNA: TGTGCCAGCAGCTTACGGCGGGGGGCGCAGGCTCAGCATTTT.

CDR3 DNA sequence: TGTGCCAGCAGCTTGGACAGTAACGAGCAGTACTTC. It encodes CASSLDSNEQYF. This sequence joins TRBV7-3 and TRBJ2-7; D possibly corresponds to TRBD1 (6 bases). Germline CDR1 SGHTA, CDR2 FQGTGA. Trimming removed 3 bases at V and 5 bases at J, with 8 bases between. The CDR3 sequence is 12 residues long.

This clone showed up just a few times. The chain has TRBV5-6 and TRBJ1-1; D call uncertain. The CDR3 has 13 amino acids. V was trimmed by 6 bases and J by 0 bases, leaving 9 bases between them. CDR1 SGHDT and CDR2 YYEEEE come from the germline V gene. The CDR3 sequence: CASMVYMNTEAFF. The CDR3 nucleotides are TGTGCCAGCATGGTATATATGAACACTGAAGCTTTCTTT. The full variable domain, in which reference TRBV5-6 and TRBJ1-1 provide the parts outside the CDR3, is DAGVTQSPTHLIKTRGQQVTLRCSPKSGHDTVSWYQQALGQGPQFIFQYYEEEERQRGNFPDRFSGHQFPNYSSELNVNALLLGDSALYLCASMVYMNTEAFFGQGTRLTVV.

V and J are TRBV27 and TRBJ2-2, with no clear D. The V end was cut by 2 bases, the J end by 6 bases, with 13 bases between. Germline CDR1 MNHEY, CDR2 SMNVEV (reference sequence). The CDR3 runs 15 residues. The chain's CDR3 is CASSLAPGKAGELFF. DNA of the CDR3: TGTGCCAGCAGTTTAGCGCCAGGAAAGGCCGGGGAGCTGTTTTTT.

V is TRBV11-2 and J is TRBJ2-1, with D maybe TRBD1 (6 bases). The CDR3 contains 12 residues. CDR1 and CDR2 (germline): SGHAT, FQNNGV. Between the trimmed V and J ends, which lost 1 base and 13 bases, there was a span of 11 bases. The DNA of the CDR3 is TGTGCCAGCAGCTTAGCGGACAGTTCCCAGTTCTTC. Protein product: CASSLADSSQFF.

The rearrangement joins TRBV3-1 (or the pseudogene TRBV3-2) to TRBJ2-7; the match to TRBD2 covers 9 bases. Trimming removed 0 bases from V and 2 bases from J; junction bases left unmatched: 2. Germline V gene sequence: CDR1 LGHDT, CDR2 YNNKEL (reference sequence). CDR3 length: 15 amino acids. The CDR3 is CASSQEGGRAYEQYF. The CDR3 DNA reads TGTGCCAGCAGCCAAGAGGGCGGGAGGGCCTACGAGCAGTACTTC.

This clone was counted between two and nine times. The rearrangement uses TRBV29-1 and TRBJ2-3, with D uncertain. Germline V gene data show CDR1 as SQVTM and CDR2 as ANQGSEA. The ends were cut back, 3 bases at V and 0 bases at J, with 7 bases in the middle. The CDR3 loop spans 13 amino acids. CDR3: CSVDDQSTDTQYF. The CDR3 DNA reads TGCAGCGTTGACGATCAGAGCACAGATACGCAGTATTTT.

The chain joins TRBV2 to TRBJ1-1; unclear D gene. V lost 4 bases, J lost 2 bases, and 14 bases lay in between. Germline V CDR1 and CDR2: SNHLY, FYNNEI. CDR3 length: 15 residues. The CDR3 reads CASSVGRGFNTEAFF. DNA for the CDR3: TGTGCCAGCAGTGTGGGTCGGGGTTTCAACACTGAAGCTTTCTTT.